Only one count was recorded for the clone carrying this TCR beta chain. In the original workflow: For nucleated cells, counts were estimated from reference gene primer amplification. Here immunoSEQ multiplex PCR was the method, and the copy in TCRdb shows in-frame clones only, minus some. The V and J calls and clone size were taken over from that table, and D and trimming were inferred from the DNA. There are approximately 150,000 clones in the sample; around 88% occur only once, and 5% lies in the top ten. This sample is part of a study of blood T cell repertoires in COVID-19. Study-wide context: Samples representing acute and convalescent COVID-19 were sourced from the United States, Italy and Spain. PBMCs, B-cell-depleted T cells, or T cells were the source of the cDNA or gDNA that made up the material.

The CDR3 is made up of 14 amino acids. Deletions cut 2 bases from V and 5 bases from J, with 10 bases between. Germline CDR1 reads LNHDA; CDR2 reads SQIVND (reference sequence). This clonotype originated in a human donor in a cohort sampled during active COVID-19. Sequencing used peripheral blood. The V and J genes are TRBV19 and TRBJ1-5; a weak D match, TRBD1 (5 bases). The CDR3 nucleotides read TGTGCCAGTAGTATATGGCAGGGTGATCAGCCCCAGCATTTT. Its translation: CASSIWQGDQPQHF. Full variable domain (missing parts from reference TRBV19 and TRBJ1-5): DGGITQSPKYLFRKEGQNVTLSCEQNLNHDAMYWYRQDPGQGLRLIYYSQIVNDFQKGDIAEGYSVSREKKESFPLTVTSAQKNPTAFYLCASSIWQGDQPQHFGDGTRLSIL.